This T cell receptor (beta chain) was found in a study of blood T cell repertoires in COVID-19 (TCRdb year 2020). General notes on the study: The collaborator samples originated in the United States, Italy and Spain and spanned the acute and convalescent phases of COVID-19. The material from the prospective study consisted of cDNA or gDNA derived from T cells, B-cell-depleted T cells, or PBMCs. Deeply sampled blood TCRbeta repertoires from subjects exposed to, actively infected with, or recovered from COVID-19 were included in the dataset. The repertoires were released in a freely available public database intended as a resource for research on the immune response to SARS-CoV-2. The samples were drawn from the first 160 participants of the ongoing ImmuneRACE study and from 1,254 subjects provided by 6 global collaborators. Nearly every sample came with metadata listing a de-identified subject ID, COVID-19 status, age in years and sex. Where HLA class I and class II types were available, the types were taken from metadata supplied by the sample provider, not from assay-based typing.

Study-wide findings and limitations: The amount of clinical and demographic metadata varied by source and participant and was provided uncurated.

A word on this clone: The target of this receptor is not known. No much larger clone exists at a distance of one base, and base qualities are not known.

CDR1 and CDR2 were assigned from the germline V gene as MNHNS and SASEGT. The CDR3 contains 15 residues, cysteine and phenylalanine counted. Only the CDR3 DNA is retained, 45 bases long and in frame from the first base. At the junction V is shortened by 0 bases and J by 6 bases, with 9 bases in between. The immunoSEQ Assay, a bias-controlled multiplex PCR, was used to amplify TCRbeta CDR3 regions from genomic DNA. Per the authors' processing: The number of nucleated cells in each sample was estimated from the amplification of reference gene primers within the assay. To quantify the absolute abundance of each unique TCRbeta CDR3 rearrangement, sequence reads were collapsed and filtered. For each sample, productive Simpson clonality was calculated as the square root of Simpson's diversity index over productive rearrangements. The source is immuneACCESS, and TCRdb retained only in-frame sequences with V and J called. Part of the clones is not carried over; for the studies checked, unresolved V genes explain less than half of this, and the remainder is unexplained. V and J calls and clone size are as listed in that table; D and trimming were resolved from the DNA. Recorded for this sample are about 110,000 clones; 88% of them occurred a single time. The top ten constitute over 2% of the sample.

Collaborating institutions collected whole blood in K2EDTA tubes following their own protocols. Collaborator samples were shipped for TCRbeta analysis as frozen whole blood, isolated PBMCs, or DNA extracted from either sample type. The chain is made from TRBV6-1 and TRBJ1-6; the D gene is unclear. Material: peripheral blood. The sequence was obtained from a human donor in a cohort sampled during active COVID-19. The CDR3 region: CASSEALTVNSPLHF. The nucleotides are TGTGCCAGCAGTGAAGCTCTCACTGTTAATTCACCCCTCCACTTT.